These T cell receptor beta chains were read from a single sample in a study of liver allograft versus peripheral blood T cells. TCRdb reprocessed the reads via MiXCR and lists one record per CDR3 protein. The sample consists of 6,000 to 7,000 distinct CDR3 sequences, less than 20% of them appearing once. These receptors originate from a human patient who had a liver transplant. The graft donor may account for some of the T cells. CDR3s include the opening cysteine and the closing phenylalanine or tryptophan. A D gene is named only where the DNA matches it firmly. Clone sizes are given selectively: once, few, many, or a class where the clone is expanded.

.	14	.	TRBV9	TRBJ1-2	CASSRSGENYGYTF	TGTGCCAGCAGCCGTTCAGGGGAGAACTATGGCTACACCTTC
.	13	.	TRBV7-9	TRBJ1-2	CTSSLGRVEGYTF	TGTACCAGCAGCTTGGGGAGGGTAGAAGGCTACACCTTC
.	12	.	TRBV5-4	TRBJ1-1	CTSSFGGTEAFF	TGTACCAGCAGCTTCGGGGGGACTGAAGCTTTCTTT
few	16	.	TRBV16	TRBJ1-5	CASTSSLAGVNQPQHF	TGTGCCAGCACTTCATCCCTGGCGGGGGTCAATCAGCCCCAGCATTTT
many	17	.	TRBV9	TRBJ1-1	CASSGGGVRELYTEAFF	TGTGCCAGCAGCGGCGGAGGCGTCAGGGAACTCTACACTGAAGCTTTCTTT
many	18	.	TRBV12-3/TRBV12-4	TRBJ1-1	CASRQTGSSLRMNTEAFF	TGTGCCAGCAGACAAACAGGGTCCTCTTTACGTATGAACACTGAAGCTTTCTTT
.	14	.	TRBV12-3/TRBV12-4	TRBJ2-1	CASSRWWAQDEQFF	TGTGCCAGCAGCCGCTGGTGGGCCCAAGATGAGCAGTTCTTC
few	12	.	TRBV6-6	TRBJ2-7	CASSSLRNEQYF	TGTGCCAGCAGTTCACTCAGAAACGAGCAGTACTTC
.	14	TRBD1	TRBV6-5	TRBJ2-3	CASSPGTGTDTQYF	TGTGCCAGCAGTCCCGGGACAGGCACAGATACGCAGTATTTT
.	16	.	TRBV6-5	TRBJ1-5	CASSSIQDSYNQPQHF	TGTGCCAGCAGCTCAATACAGGACAGCTACAATCAGCCCCAGCATTTT
many	14	.	TRBV13	TRBJ1-3	CASSLLQAGNTIYF	TGTGCCAGCAGCTTGTTGCAAGCTGGAAACACCATATATTTT
many	15	.	TRBV18	TRBJ2-5	CASSPPYSDQETQYF	TGTGCCAGCTCACCACCGTACTCAGACCAAGAGACCCAGTACTTC
few	12	.	TRBV11-2	TRBJ2-7	CASRTETYEQYF	TGTGCCAGCAGGACGGAGACCTACGAGCAGTACTTC
few	16	.	TRBV12-3/TRBV12-4	TRBJ2-7	CASSPKGPRSSYEQYF	TGTGCCAGCAGTCCCAAGGGTCCACGGAGCTCCTACGAGCAGTACTTC
.	16	TRBD1	TRBV2	TRBJ1-1	CASWDRTNHRDTEAFF	TGTGCCAGCTGGGACAGGACTAATCACCGGGACACTGAAGCTTTCTTT
.	18	TRBD1	TRBV6-6	TRBJ1-2	CASSYVRTGGDQLYGYTF	TGTGCCAGCAGTTATGTTCGAACAGGGGGCGACCAACTCTATGGCTACACCTTC
few	17	TRBD2	TRBV5-4	TRBJ2-1	CASSLGPSGDPYNEQFF	TGTGCCAGCAGCTTGGGGCCTAGCGGGGACCCATACAATGAGCAGTTCTTC
medium-sized	15	.	TRBV18	TRBJ1-1	CASSPGVTAITEAFF	TGTGCCAGCTCACCAGGGGTAACGGCGATTACTGAAGCTTTCTTT
many	16	.	TRBV19	TRBJ1-5	CASSIEGLDRSQPQHF	TGTGCCAGTAGTATCGAGGGGCTTGATCGTAGTCAGCCCCAGCATTTT
few	14	.	TRBV19	TRBJ1-5	CASSIPGSNQPQHF	TGTGCCAGTAGTATCCCGGGAAGCAATCAGCCCCAGCATTTT
.	15	TRBD1	TRBV7-9	TRBJ1-2	CARSLVGRGDYGYTF	TGTGCCAGAAGCTTAGTGGGCAGGGGGGACTATGGCTACACCTTC
.	13	.	TRBV30	TRBJ1-1	CAWSVLQGYEAFF	TGTGCCTGGAGTGTACTTCAGGGGTACGAAGCTTTCTTT
medium-sized	11	.	TRBV29-1	TRBJ1-2	CSVDSDYGYTF	TGCAGCGTGGACAGTGACTATGGCTACACCTTC
.	13	TRBD1	TRBV20-1	TRBJ1-2	CSASHKGAIGYTF	TGCAGTGCTAGTCATAAGGGGGCGATTGGCTACACCTTC
many	15	.	TRBV11-2	TRBJ1-2	CASSPTSGQHYGYTF	TGTGCCAGCAGCCCGACCTCCGGACAGCATTATGGCTACACCTTC
.	15	TRBD2	TRBV7-9	TRBJ2-1	CASSTGTSPYNEQFF	TGTGCCAGCAGCACCGGGACTAGCCCCTACAATGAGCAGTTCTTC
many	14	.	TRBV13	TRBJ2-3	CASSLDTYTDTQYF	TGTGCCAGCAGCTTAGATACCTACACAGATACGCAGTATTTT
few	14	.	TRBV5-4	TRBJ1-2	CASSRGDSPYGYTF	TGTGCCAGCAGCCGCGGCGACAGCCCCTATGGCTACACCTTC
few	15	.	TRBV7-9	TRBJ2-7	CASSLQRRGYYEQYF	TGTGCCAGCAGCTTACAGCGCAGGGGATACTACGAGCAGTACTTC
many	13	.	TRBV10-3	TRBJ1-1	CAISADRNTEAFF	TGTGCCATCAGTGCGGATAGGAACACTGAAGCTTTCTTT
few	13	TRBD1	TRBV5-6	TRBJ2-7	CASSPGGSYEQYF	TGTGCCAGCAGCCCAGGGGGCTCCTACGAGCAGTACTTC
few	14	.	TRBV19	TRBJ1-5	CASSSRGANQPQHF	TGTGCCAGTTCTAGCAGGGGCGCAAATCAGCCCCAGCATTTT
many	14	.	TRBV6-2/TRBV6-3	TRBJ2-7	CASSQTDLAYEQYF	TGTGCCAGCAGCCAGACAGACTTGGCCTACGAGCAGTACTTC
medium-sized	18	TRBD1	TRBV6-6	TRBJ1-2	CASKPRPGQVIANYGYTF	TGTGCCAGCAAGCCCCGTCCGGGACAGGTGATAGCTAACTATGGCTACACCTTC
many	15	.	TRBV9	TRBJ1-1	CASSPGGGVSTEAFF	TGTGCCAGCAGCCCGGGGGGGGGGGTGAGCACTGAAGCTTTCTTT
.	13	.	TRBV9	TRBJ1-1	CASSVGGDTEAFF	TGTGCCAGCAGCGTAGGAGGGGACACTGAAGCTTTCTTT
.	15	.	TRBV3-1	TRBJ1-6	CASSQAPGAASPLHF	TGTGCCAGCAGCCAAGCCCCAGGGGCTGCGTCACCCCTCCACTTT
many	15	.	TRBV6-2/TRBV6-3	TRBJ2-7	CASSYTPDGSYEQYF	TGTGCCAGCAGTTACACCCCGGACGGGTCCTACGAGCAGTACTTC
many	13	.	TRBV6-1	TRBJ2-3	CASIQGGSDTQYF	TGTGCCAGCATTCAGGGTGGCTCAGATACGCAGTATTTT
many	14	TRBD1	TRBV19	TRBJ1-1	CASSTGESAPEAFF	TGTGCCAGTAGCACAGGGGAGTCAGCCCCTGAAGCTTTCTTT
few	12	.	TRBV6-6	TRBJ2-1	CASSLGGNEQFF	TGTGCCAGCAGCTTGGGGGGCAATGAGCAGTTCTTC
few	15	TRBD1	TRBV20-1	TRBJ2-3	CSARGRGRRTDTQYF	TGCAGTGCTAGAGGCAGGGGGCGACGCACAGATACGCAGTATTTT
many	17	.	TRBV19	TRBJ1-6	CASSMRRPSSYNSPLHF	TGTGCCAGTAGTATGAGACGTCCGAGCTCCTATAATTCACCCCTCCACTTT
.	10	.	TRBV20-1	TRBJ2-3	CSAIPDTQYF	TGCAGTGCTATACCGGATACGCAGTATTTT
medium-sized	16	.	TRBV6-6	TRBJ1-1	CASSYSKGKGNTEAFF	TGTGCCAGCAGTTACTCGAAGGGGAAGGGGAACACTGAAGCTTTCTTT
many	15	.	TRBV11-2	TRBJ2-7	CASSFGATGSYEQYF	TGTGCCAGCAGCTTCGGGGCCACAGGGTCGTACGAGCAGTACTTC
.	15	.	TRBV10-3	TRBJ2-3	CAISSSGNKADTQYF	TGTGCCATCAGCTCCTCCGGGAACAAGGCAGATACGCAGTATTTT
medium-sized	14	TRBD1	TRBV6-2/TRBV6-3	TRBJ1-1	CASSGTEANTEAFF	TGTGCCAGCAGTGGGACAGAAGCGAACACTGAAGCTTTCTTT
many	14	.	TRBV30	TRBJ1-1	CAWSVLAGYTEAFF	TGTGCCTGGAGTGTACTAGCGGGATACACTGAAGCTTTCTTT
medium-sized	16	.	TRBV7-2	TRBJ1-2	CASSLGATGIGYGYTF	TGTGCCAGCAGCTTAGGGGCTACAGGGATAGGCTATGGCTACACCTTC
many	15	TRBD2	TRBV9	TRBJ2-7	CASSVGAGAFYEQYF	TGTGCCAGCAGCGTAGGAGCGGGGGCCTTTTACGAGCAGTACTTC
.	14	.	TRBV6-5	TRBJ2-7	CASSAPLQFYEQYF	TGTGCCAGCAGTGCGCCGCTCCAGTTTTACGAGCAGTACTTC
.	16	.	TRBV6-5	TRBJ2-7	CASSYDLSNFAYEQYF	TGTGCCAGCAGTTACGACCTCTCTAACTTTGCCTACGAGCAGTACTTC
.	14	.	TRBV5-4	TRBJ1-1	CASSITGTNTEAFF	TGTGCCAGCAGCATTACAGGGACGAACACTGAAGCTTTCTTT
many	15	TRBD1	TRBV27	TRBJ2-3	CASSPGTGGADTQYF	TGTGCCAGCAGTCCCGGGACAGGGGGCGCAGATACGCAGTATTTT